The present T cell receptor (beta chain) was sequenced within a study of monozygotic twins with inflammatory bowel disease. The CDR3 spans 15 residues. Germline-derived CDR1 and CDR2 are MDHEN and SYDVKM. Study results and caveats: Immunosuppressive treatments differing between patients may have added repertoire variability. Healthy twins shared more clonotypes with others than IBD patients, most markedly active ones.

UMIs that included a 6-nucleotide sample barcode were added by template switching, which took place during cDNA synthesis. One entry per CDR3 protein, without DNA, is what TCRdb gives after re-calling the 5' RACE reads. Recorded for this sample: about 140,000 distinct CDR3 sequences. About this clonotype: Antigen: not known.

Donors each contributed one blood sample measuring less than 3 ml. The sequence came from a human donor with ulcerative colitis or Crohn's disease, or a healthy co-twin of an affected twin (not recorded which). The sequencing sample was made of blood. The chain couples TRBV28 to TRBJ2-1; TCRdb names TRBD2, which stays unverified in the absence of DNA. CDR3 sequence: CASSLMAGAHNEQFF. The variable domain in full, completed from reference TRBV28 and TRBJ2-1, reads DVKVTQSSRYLVKRTGEKVFLECVQDMDHENMFWYRQDPGLGLRLIYFSYDVKMKEKGDIPEGYSVSREKKERFSLILESASTNQTSMYLCASSLMAGAHNEQFFGPGTRLTVL.